A single sample gave rise to the 28 T cell receptor beta chains below, sequenced in a study of T cell responses to AZD1222 COVID-19 vaccine. Clones were read by immunoSEQ multiplex PCR, and TCRdb kept only the in-frame ones, dropping some. The data hold approximately 110,000 clones, with 70% to 90% observed a single time. This specimen was peripheral blood, taken on day 0 of AZD1222 vaccination. All receptors derive from an adult in good health.

The chain couples TRBV4-3 to TRBJ2-2, with a weak D call TRBD2 (6 bases). Germline CDR1 is LGHNA and CDR2 is YSLEER. Trimming took 3 bases from V and 6 from J, leaving 14 bases between them. The CDR3 sequence is 15 residues long. For the CDR3, the DNA is TGCGCCAGCAGCCAGGAAGGCGGGACCGCCGGGGAGCTGTTTTTT. Its protein is CASSQEGGTAGELFF.

This clone was recorded once. The J gene is TRBJ1-1, the V gene TRBV28; the D gene is possibly TRBD1 (5 bases). This CDR3 region has 15 residues. In germline, CDR1 is MDHEN, CDR2 SYDVKM. The germline V and J ends were trimmed by 5 bases and 0 bases, with 13 bases remaining between them. The CDR3 sequence is CASSQGPQMNTEAFF. As DNA, the CDR3 is TGTGCCAGCAGTCAGGGCCCACAGATGAACACTGAAGCTTTCTTT.

This clone was observed a few times. The rearrangement links TRBV18 to TRBJ1-3; 11 bases fit TRBD1. The CDR3 length is 17 residues. V was clipped by 3 bases and J by 2 bases; unmatched bases: 6. Germline assignment: CDR1 KGHSH and CDR2 LQKENI. The CDR3 is CASSPPGTGGPGNTIYF. As DNA, the CDR3 is TGTGCCAGCTCACCTCCCGGGACAGGGGGGCCTGGAAACACCATATATTTT. The variable domain in full, with the rest retrieved from reference TRBV18 and TRBJ1-3, is NAGVMQNPRHLVRRRGQEARLRCSPMKGHSHVYWYRQLPEEGLKFMVYLQKENIIDESGMPKERFSAEFPKEGPSILRIQQVVRGDSAAYFCASSPPGTGGPGNTIYFGEGSWLTVV.

The chain couples TRBV28 to TRBJ2-7; 7 nucleotides align to TRBD2. The length of the CDR3 is 15 residues. Germline assignment: CDR1 MDHEN and CDR2 SYDVKM. With 6 bases clipped from V and 0 bases from J, the junction kept 8 bases outside the gene matches. The CDR3 region has the DNA TGTGCCAGCAGCATCCTAGAGCGGGACTCCTACGAGCAGTACTTC. Protein: CASSILERDSYEQYF.

The rearrangement links TRBV5-1 to TRBJ1-2; 9 positions agree with TRBD1. This CDR3 has 15 amino acids. The trim removed 4 bases at V and 8 bases at J, leaving 12 bases unmatched. Germline V lookup: CDR1 SGHRS, CDR2 YFSETQ. In nucleotides, the CDR3 is TGCGCCAGCAGCCAGGGCGTGGGACAGGGTTCAGGCTACACCTTC. This gives the protein CASSQGVGQGSGYTF.

In this sample, this clone turned up once. The chain couples TRBV12-3 or TRBV12-4 to TRBJ2-5; 9 nucleotides match TRBD1. The CDR3 totals 13 residues. The J segment lost 4 bases and the V segment lost 6 bases, leaving 3 bases of the junction unmatched. The CDR3 protein is CASSWGQGETQYF. The CDR3 DNA reads TGTGCCAGCAGCTGGGGACAGGGAGAGACCCAGTACTTC.

This chain links TRBV6-5 with TRBJ2-7; D gene unclear. CDR3 length equals 16 residues. V gave up 2 bases and J gave up 1 base, with 15 bases separating them. Germline CDR1 MNHEY, CDR2 SVGAGI. In nucleotides, the CDR3 is TGTGCCAGCAGTTACCGGCCTGCCATGAGGTCCTACGAGCAGTACTTC. It yields the protein CASSYRPAMRSYEQYF.

The CDR3 loop reads CASSSSGQGYGYTF. The CDR3 bases are TGTGCCAGCAGTAGCTCTGGTCAGGGCTATGGCTACACCTTC. This chain uses TRBV6-5 with TRBJ1-2, with D possibly being TRBD1 (5 bases). This CDR3 spans 14 amino acids. The ends were cut back, 5 bases at V and 4 bases at J, with 14 bases in the middle. Germline V gene sequence: CDR1 MNHEY, CDR2 SVGAGI.

The J gene is TRBJ2-1, the V gene TRBV7-9, with D tentatively TRBD1 (5 bases). The CDR3 has 13 amino acids. Per germline, CDR1 SEHNR and CDR2 FQNEAQ (reference sequence). The V end was cut by 1 base, the J end by 10 bases, with 11 bases between. CDR3 protein: CASSLEGAGEQFF. The CDR3 DNA reads TGTGCCAGCAGCTTAGAAGGGGCAGGGGAGCAGTTCTTC. The whole variable domain, filled in from reference TRBV7-9 and TRBJ2-1, reads DTGVSQNPRHKITKRGQNVTFRCDPISEHNRLYWYRQTLGQGPEFLTYFQNEAQLEKSRLLSDRFSAERPKGSFSTLEIQRTEQGDSAMYLCASSLEGAGEQFFGPGTRLTVL.

The V gene is TRBV2, the J gene TRBJ2-7; 8 bases map to TRBD1. After removal of 7 bases from V and 0 bases from J, the junction contained 8 bases not matched to a gene. Germline lookup yields CDR1 SNHLY and CDR2 FYNNEI. This CDR3 is 15 amino acids long. The CDR3 coding sequence is TGTGCCAGCAAAACCGGGGACAGGTCCTCCTACGAGCAGTACTTC. Translation gives CASKTGDRSSYEQYF.

V is TRBV11-2 and J is TRBJ2-7; D possibly corresponds to TRBD1 (6 bases). CDR1 SGHAT and CDR2 FQNNGV come from the germline V gene. Trimming removed 5 bases at V and 0 bases at J, with 11 bases between. There are 14 residues in the CDR3. The CDR3, as DNA: TGTGCCAGCAGCGTGGGGGCTCGCTCCTACGAGCAGTACTTC. Its protein product is CASSVGARSYEQYF.

There are a few counts of this clone. This chain joins TRBV7-2 and TRBJ2-7; no firm D call. V lost 8 bases, J lost 1 base, and 15 bases lay in between. The length of the CDR3 is 14 residues. Germline values: CDR1 SGHTA, CDR2 FQGNSA. This CDR3 is CASRGPVRSYEQYF. The CDR3, as DNA: TGTGCCAGCCGAGGTCCAGTTCGTTCCTACGAGCAGTACTTC. Looking up the rest from reference TRBV7-2 and TRBJ2-7 gives the full variable domain: GAGVSQSPSNKVTEKGKDVELRCDPISGHTALYWYRQSLGQGLEFLIYFQGNSAPDKSGLPSDRFSAERTGGSVSTLTIQRTQQEDSAVYLCASRGPVRSYEQYFGPGTRLTVT.

Here the CDR3 reads CASSSPSDSGKYQETQYF. The CDR3 DNA is TGTGCCAGCAGTTCCCCCTCGGATAGCGGAAAGTACCAAGAGACCCAGTACTTC. The chain couples TRBV28 to TRBJ2-5, with a weak D call TRBD2 (6 bases). The CDR3 loop spans 18 amino acids. Trimming took 4 bases from V and 0 from J, leaving 21 bases between them. Looked up from germline, CDR1 is MDHEN and CDR2 is SYDVKM.

The chain recombines TRBV19 with TRBJ2-7; TRBD1 matches at 7 bases. CDR1 and CDR2 (germline): LNHDA, SQIVND (reference sequence). V trimming: 5 bases; J trimming: 1 base; junction bases outside the gene matches: 5. CDR3 length: 14 residues. For the CDR3, the DNA is TGTGCCAGTAGTTCCGGGGACAGTTCCTACGAGCAGTACTTC. Amino acids: CASSSGDSSYEQYF. Based on the CDR3 plus reference TRBV19 and TRBJ2-7, the full variable domain is DGGITQSPKYLFRKEGQNVTLSCEQNLNHDAMYWYRQDPGQGLRLIYYSQIVNDFQKGDIAEGYSVSREKKESFPLTVTSAQKNPTAFYLCASSSGDSSYEQYFGPGTRLTVT.

The gene calls are TRBV10-3 and TRBJ2-2; the match to TRBD2 covers 14 bases. The CDR3 totals 17 residues. The V gene's germline CDR1 is ENHRY and CDR2 SYGVKD. With 5 bases clipped from V and 6 bases from J, the junction kept 8 bases outside the gene matches. The CDR3 here is CAISPLGLAGGAGELFF. As DNA, the CDR3 is TGTGCCATCAGTCCCCTTGGACTAGCGGGAGGTGCCGGGGAGCTGTTTTTT.

The chain recombines TRBV29-1 with TRBJ2-1; 7 nucleotides align to TRBD1. Per germline, CDR1 SQVTM and CDR2 ANQGSEA. V dropped 4 bases and J dropped 5; count of bases not matched to a gene: 23. The CDR3 loop spans 19 amino acids. This CDR3 is CSVVGRQGLGSGFNNEQFF. The CDR3 coding sequence is TGCAGCGTTGTGGGGAGACAGGGATTGGGGTCTGGCTTTAACAATGAGCAGTTCTTC.

The V gene is TRBV6-1, the J gene TRBJ2-4; D perhaps matches TRBD2 (7 bases). Germline-derived CDR1 and CDR2 are MNHNS and SASEGT. The CDR3 covers 16 residues. V lost 4 bases and J 9 bases, leaving 22 bases between the germline ends. CDR3 in DNA: TGTGCCAGCAGTGCCGTAGGGGGGGCGCGTCGGGGCATTCAGTACTTC. Translated, it gives CASSAVGGARRGIQYF.

The V call is TRBV6-5, the J call TRBJ2-7; 9 bases align to TRBD1. The trim removed 7 bases at V and 5 bases at J, leaving 9 bases unmatched. Germline values: CDR1 MNHEY, CDR2 SVGAGI. The CDR3 length is 14 residues. CDR3 nucleotide sequence: TGTGCCAGCAAATCCGGGACAGGGAACGACGAGCAGTACTTC. Residues: CASKSGTGNDEQYF.

The rearrangement uses TRBV9 and TRBJ2-1, with TRBD2 matching 10 bases. The CDR3 extends over 14 amino acids. Trimming removed 7 bases from V and 6 bases from J; junction bases left unmatched: 7. CDR1 and CDR2 (germline): SGDLS, YYNGEE. The CDR3 spells CASGASGRGNEQFF. CDR3 in DNA: TGTGCCAGCGGAGCTAGCGGGAGAGGCAATGAGCAGTTCTTC.

As to this clone: Distinct nucleotide sequences in the sample also encode this CDR3. This chain connects TRBV19 to TRBJ1-5; no clear D. CDR3 length equals 15 residues. The V gene's germline CDR1 is LNHDA and CDR2 SQIVND (reference sequence). Trimming left V 0 bases short and J 4 bases short, with 10 bases between. The CDR3 sequence is CASSIDIGGNQPQHF. The CDR3 DNA is TGTGCCAGTAGTATAGATATAGGAGGGAATCAGCCCCAGCATTTT.

V gene TRBV9 combines with J gene TRBJ2-1, with a possible D match to TRBD2 (7 bases). V was shortened by 3 bases and J by 8 bases, with 21 bases between the two germline ends. Germline loops: CDR1 SGDLS, CDR2 YYNGEE. CDR3 length: 16 amino acids. The CDR3 bases are TGTGCCAGCAGCGCTGGGGGGGACACAACGGTCTATGAGCAGTTCTTC. Encoded protein: CASSAGGDTTVYEQFF. Using reference TRBV9 and TRBJ2-1 for the parts outside the CDR3, the full variable domain is DSGVTQTPKHLITATGQRVTLRCSPRSGDLSVYWYQQSLDQGLQFLIQYYNGEERAKGNILERFSAQQFPDLHSELNLSSLELGDSALYFCASSAGGDTTVYEQFFGPGTRLTVL.

The CDR3: CASSPGASNQPQHF. The CDR3 DNA is TGTGCCAGCTCACCGGGTGCGAGCAATCAGCCCCAGCATTTT. V is TRBV18 and J is TRBJ1-5; the D is unclear. Trimming stripped 3 bases from V and 1 base from J, with 7 bases between. The CDR3 totals 14 residues. Germline loops: CDR1 KGHSH, CDR2 LQKENI.

With respect to this clone: Other DNA sequences within the sample encode an identical CDR3. V usage is TRBV28 and J usage is TRBJ1-2; no reliable D call. The germline CDR1 and CDR2 sequences are MDHEN and SYDVKM. The CDR3 extends over 12 amino acids. V lost 5 bases and J lost 1, with 5 bases in between. The CDR3 is CASSLVNYGYTF. The CDR3 nucleotides read TGTGCCAGCAGTCTCGTTAACTATGGCTACACCTTC.

This clone was seen only a few times. The rearrangement links TRBV6-6 to TRBJ1-3; D remains ambiguous. Germline lookup yields CDR1 MNHNY and CDR2 SVGAGI (reference sequence). V lost 4 bases and J 4 bases, leaving 14 bases between the germline ends. The CDR3 sequence is 15 residues long. The CDR3 region is CASSSAGKEGNTIYF. The CDR3 DNA reads TGTGCCAGCAGTTCCGCGGGGAAGGAGGGAAACACCATATATTTT.

The chain is built from TRBV6-5 and TRBJ1-2, with TRBD1 matching 9 bases. CDR1 is MNHEY, CDR2 SVGAGI, per germline. The length of the CDR3 is 12 residues. Trimming at V came to 4 bases and at J to 8 bases, leaving 2 bases not matched to a gene. In nucleotides, the CDR3 is TGTGCCAGCAGTTGGGACAGGGACGGCTACACCTTC. It encodes CASSWDRDGYTF.

This chain joins TRBV9 and TRBJ1-2, with D tentatively TRBD1 (5 bases). V was shortened by 4 bases and J by 5 bases, with 9 bases between the two germline ends. The CDR3 extends over 12 amino acids. Per germline, CDR1 SGDLS and CDR2 YYNGEE. As DNA, the CDR3 is TGTGCCAGCAGCACCCGACAGTATGGCTACACCTTC. Amino acid sequence: CASSTRQYGYTF.

There are a few counts of this clone. This chain uses TRBV18 with TRBJ1-1, with a tentative D call TRBD1 (6 bases). Germline V CDR1 and CDR2: KGHSH, LQKENI. The CDR3 is made up of 13 amino acids. Trimming left V 3 bases short and J 8 bases short, with 13 bases between. In DNA, the CDR3 is TGTGCCAGCTCACCCTTCGGAGGGACAGAAGCTTTCTTT. Translated: CASSPFGGTEAFF.

The CDR3 region is CASSGADSLNTGELFF. The CDR3 DNA reads as TGTGCCAGCAGCGGGGCGGACAGTCTAAACACCGGGGAGCTGTTTTTT. The gene calls are TRBV27 and TRBJ2-2, with TRBD1 as a possible D gene (6 bases). This CDR3 region has 16 residues. Germline V gives CDR1 MNHEY, CDR2 SMNVEV (reference sequence). Trimming left V 6 bases short and J 2 bases short, with 16 bases between.